This TCR beta chain was recovered during a study of blood T cell repertoires in COVID-19. About the study: T cells, B-cell-depleted T cells, or PBMCs provided the cDNA or gDNA that served as material.

As originally analysed: Researchers report that nucleated cell counts were estimated from reference gene primer amplification. Sequenced by immunoSEQ multiplex PCR; TCRdb stores in-frame clones only, minus some. The DNA gave D and trimming, while V, J and clone size come from that table. The table has roughly 200,000 clones, about 90% seen once. V lost 4 bases and J 6 bases, leaving 17 bases between the germline ends. Germline V lookup: CDR1 SGDLS, CDR2 YYNGEE. The CDR3 loop spans 16 amino acids. Cohorts were based on clinical histories the participants reported. Resolution of symptoms, clearance, or two negative PCRs was present in recovered Cohort 3 donors.

The chain is built from TRBV9 and TRBJ1-6; tentative D call: TRBD1 (5 bases). The sequenced material came from PBMCs or T cells enriched from blood (not recorded which). This TCR was sampled from a man aged 25 to 40 who had recovered from COVID-19. CDR3 bases: TGTGCCAGCAGCACCTCTATGGGGCAGCCTAATTCACCCCTCCACTTT. This gives the protein CASSTSMGQPNSPLHF.